Listed here are 25 T cell receptor beta chains from one sample, sequenced in a study of breast tumors, draining lymph nodes, adjacent tissues (dated by TCRdb to 2016 to 2018). The protocol used for the library was multiplex PCR. The instrument was an Illumina HiSeq 2000. TCRdb itself trimmed the public reads at Q25 with fastp, ran MiXCR and retained productive beta chains. Merged by CDR3 protein, the rows form single entries marked with the most common genes and DNA. This sample comprises fewer than 300,000 distinct CDR3 sequences, approximately 31% of them detected only once. Approximately 1.5% of the sample is in the top ten clones. Lymph node samples were obtained from the axillary draining lymph nodes of breast cancer patients. The sequencing sample was made of axillary lymph node tissue. The receptors shown here come from a female donor with breast cancer. Some clones in this sample may be carry-over from other donors' samples.

This clonotype was seen repeatedly, ten times or more. The gene calls are TRBV5-8 and TRBJ2-6; 9 bases are a match to TRBD1. Germline CDR1 reads SGHTS; CDR2 reads YDEGEE. The CDR3 length is 17 residues. The junction had 5 bases not matched to a gene; V was cut back by 4 bases and J by 0 bases. The CDR3 sequence: CASSRGTGLSGANVLTF. In nucleotides, the CDR3 is TGTGCCAGCAGCCGGGGGACAGGGCTCTCTGGGGCCAACGTCCTGACTTTC.

The V call is TRBV20-1, the J call TRBJ2-7; 12 bases agree with TRBD2. CDR1 is DFQATT, CDR2 SNEGSKA, per germline (reference sequence). CDR3 length: 12 amino acids. V trimming: 4 bases; J trimming: 5 bases; junction bases outside the gene matches: 0. The CDR3 region is CSATSGRDEQYF. The DNA of the CDR3 is TGCAGTGCTACTAGCGGGAGGGACGAGCAGTACTTC.

The J gene is TRBJ1-2, the V gene TRBV19; D not certain. V lost 6 bases, J lost 12 bases, and 20 bases lay in between. Germline V CDR1 and CDR2: LNHDA, SQIVND (reference sequence). There are 13 residues in the CDR3. The CDR3 spells CASSYQASSGNTF. In DNA, the CDR3 is TGTGCCAGTAGCTATCAGGCCTCCTCTGGAAACACCTTC.

This clonotype was counted at least ten times. V usage is TRBV6-5 and J usage is TRBJ2-2; TRBD2 is a possible D gene (6 bases). CDR3 length: 15 residues. Germline V gives CDR1 MNHEY, CDR2 SVGAGI. V was pared by 1 base and J by 7 bases, with 13 bases between. Written as DNA, the CDR3 is TGTGCCAGCAGTTACTTAGCGGAGAAGAACGGGGAGCTGTTTTTT. It translates to CASSYLAEKNGELFF.

This clonotype was observed many times. The CDR3 sequence: CATSVPPTGYEAGELFF. Written as DNA, the CDR3 is TGTGCCACCAGTGTTCCCCCGACAGGTTACGAGGCCGGGGAGCTGTTTTTT. The chain is built from TRBV24-1 and TRBJ2-2; D is perhaps TRBD1 (6 bases). The V end lost 5 bases, the J end lost 6 bases, and 21 bases lay between the germline ends. Looked up from germline, CDR1 is KGHDR and CDR2 is SFDVKD. CDR3 size: 17 residues.

Ten or more counts support this clonotype. The chain is built from TRBV10-3 and TRBJ2-7, with 7 bases aligning to TRBD1. CDR1 ENHRY and CDR2 SYGVKD come from the germline V gene. Germline trimming cut 6 bases from V and 0 bases from J; bases unmatched to any gene: 5. The CDR3 is made up of 14 amino acids. The DNA for the CDR3 is TGTGCCATCAGGAAGACAGGGAGCTCCTACGAGCAGTACTTC. Amino acid sequence: CAIRKTGSSYEQYF.

This clonotype was detected many times. This chain connects TRBV20-1 to TRBJ2-1; TRBD1 is a possible D gene (5 bases). V was pared by 5 bases and J by 4 bases, with 21 bases between. This CDR3 has 16 amino acids. Per the germline V gene, CDR1 is DFQATT and CDR2 is SNEGSKA (reference sequence). The CDR3 region is CSAPTLTGDKYNEQFF. The CDR3 DNA reads as TGCAGTGCTCCCACTCTTACAGGCGACAAATACAATGAGCAGTTCTTC.

The chain links TRBV19 to TRBJ1-1; D remains ambiguous. Trimming left V 5 bases short and J 4 bases short, with 11 bases between. The germline gives CDR1 LNHDA, CDR2 SQIVND (reference sequence). This CDR3 comprises 13 residues. The CDR3 region is CASSEGYLTEAFF. DNA for the CDR3: TGTGCCAGTAGTGAGGGATATCTCACTGAAGCTTTCTTT.

J is TRBJ2-3 and V is TRBV29-1; no clear D. Trimming removed 0 bases at V and 0 bases at J, with 10 bases between. CDR3 length: 15 residues. From germline, CDR1 is SQVTM and CDR2 ANQGSEA. The CDR3 loop reads CSVEEGTVSTDTQYF. The CDR3 DNA follows: TGCAGCGTTGAAGAGGGTACAGTTAGCACAGATACGCAGTATTTT.

This rearrangement joins TRBV20-1 to TRBJ2-7; D unresolved. Germline V gene sequence: CDR1 DFQATT, CDR2 SNEGSKA (reference sequence). V was trimmed by 2 bases and J by 1 base, leaving 6 bases between them. The CDR3 has 12 residues. CDR3 sequence: CSARISSYEQYF. DNA of the CDR3: TGCAGTGCTAGAATTAGTTCCTACGAGCAGTACTTC.

This clonotype was found many times. This chain links TRBV6-2 or TRBV6-3 with TRBJ1-5; D gene uncertain. The CDR3 runs to 14 residues. Per germline, CDR1 MNHEY and CDR2 SVGEGT. V dropped 1 base and J dropped 2 bases, with 6 bases sitting between them. The CDR3 nucleotides are TGTGCCAGCAGTTACTTGGTAGGCAATCAGCCCCAGCATTTT. This encodes CASSYLVGNQPQHF.

This clonotype was counted ten times or more. The chain joins TRBV6-5 to TRBJ2-2; 10 bases align to TRBD2. The CDR3 is 16 amino acids. The trim removed 4 bases at V and 4 bases at J, leaving 6 bases unmatched. Germline assignment: CDR1 MNHEY and CDR2 SVGAGI. The CDR3 nucleotides read TGTGCCAGCAGTTCTCGGACTAGCGGAAGCACCGGGGAGCTGTTTTTT. It codes for CASSSRTSGSTGELFF.

Concerning this clonotype: Given a much more abundant clone one base away, this may be a read error. No conserved phenylalanine or tryptophan is present at the end of the CDR3, so a read error is the likely explanation. The chain carries TRBV9 and TRBJ2-5; D ambiguous. Trimming pared 0 bases from V and 3 bases from J, leaving 6 bases between. The CDR3 length is 13 residues. The V gene's germline CDR1 is SGDLS and CDR2 YYNGEE. The CDR3 region has the DNA TGTGCCAGCAGCGTAGATAGCAAAGAGACCCAGTACTCC. It is translated as CASSVDSKETQYS.

Remarks on this clonotype: A read error is likely, as this CDR3 ends without the conserved phenylalanine or tryptophan. The CDR3 sequence: CASSTGLAVAYEQYL. In nucleotides, the CDR3 is TGTGCCAGCAGCACCGGACTAGCGGTAGCCTACGAGCAGTACCTC. This chain joins TRBV9 and TRBJ2-7; 10 bases are shared with TRBD2. With V trimmed by 4 bases and J by 2 bases, 6 bases remained unmatched. The CDR3 is 15 residues long. CDR1 is SGDLS and CDR2 is YYNGEE in the germline V gene.

The chain employs TRBV6-6 and TRBJ1-1, with D tentatively TRBD1 (5 bases). CDR3 length: 12 residues. Germline V CDR1 and CDR2: MNHNY, SVGAGI (reference sequence). The ends were cut back, 8 bases at V and 4 bases at J, with 11 bases in the middle. CDR3: CASGQQLTEAFF. The CDR3, as DNA: TGTGCCAGCGGACAACAGCTCACTGAAGCTTTCTTT.

This clonotype was found many times. A much larger clone lies one base from this, so it may be a read error. The V call is TRBV20-1, the J call TRBJ2-3; D is undetermined. The ends were cut back, 1 base at V and 2 bases at J, with 22 bases in the middle. The CDR3 length is 18 residues. Per the germline V gene, CDR1 is DFQATT and CDR2 is SNEGSKA (reference sequence). CDR3 coding DNA: TGCAGTGCTAGAGGACGTGTATCATTCGCGAGCCCCACAGATACGCAGTATTTT. It translates to CSARGRVSFASPTDTQYF.

V gene TRBV5-1 combines with J gene TRBJ1-2, with TRBD1 matching over 11 bases. Germline assignment: CDR1 SGHRS and CDR2 YFSETQ. The CDR3 length is 15 residues. Trimming removed 2 bases from V and 2 bases from J; junction bases left unmatched: 2. CDR3 in DNA: TGCGCCAGCAGCTTAGGGACAGGGGGAAACTATGGCTACACCTTC. Its protein product is CASSLGTGGNYGYTF.

The table lists this clonotype with many counts. The chain combines TRBV12-3 or TRBV12-4 with TRBJ2-7, with 7 bases fitting TRBD1. Unmatched junction bases numbered 13, after V lost 6 bases and J lost 5 bases. The CDR3 contains 15 residues. The CDR3 DNA reads as TGTGCCAGCAGACCCGACAGGGCTCTAAAAAACGAGCAGTACTTC. As protein: CASRPDRALKNEQYF.

V gene TRBV7-2 combines with J gene TRBJ1-2, with D maybe TRBD1 (5 bases). With 4 bases removed from V and 7 bases from J, the gap between germline ends came to 22 bases. The CDR3 length is 16 residues. CDR1 and CDR2 (germline): SGHTA, FQGNSA. The CDR3 spells CASSSFGTQGIGGYTF. The CDR3 DNA is TGTGCCAGCAGCTCATTCGGGACCCAGGGAATTGGTGGCTACACCTTC.

This chain uses TRBV7-9 with TRBJ1-4; D remains ambiguous. The V gene lost 7 bases and the J gene lost 3 bases, with 12 bases spanning the gap. CDR3 length: 14 amino acids. Germline lookup yields CDR1 SEHNR and CDR2 FQNEAQ (reference sequence). CDR3 loop: CASNLVAANEKLFF. For the CDR3, the DNA is TGTGCCAGCAACCTCGTCGCAGCTAATGAAAAACTGTTTTTT.

A remark on this clonotype: This may come from a read error, since a much larger clone is one base off. The rearrangement uses TRBV4-2 and TRBJ2-1; 11 bases map to TRBD2. The CDR3 extends over 16 amino acids. Germline V gene lookup returns CDR1 LGHNA and CDR2 YNFKEQ. With V trimmed by 3 bases and J by 9 bases, 10 bases remained unmatched. The CDR3, as DNA: TGTGCCAGCAGCCACCCACTAGCGGGAGAAGGGCGTGAGCAGTTCTTC. It yields the protein CASSHPLAGEGREQFF.

This clonotype was seen a few times. This chain uses TRBV30 with TRBJ2-5; possibly TRBD1 or TRBD2 for D (5 bases each). Per germline, CDR1 GTSNPN and CDR2 SVGIG (reference sequence). The CDR3 loop spans 13 amino acids. Trimming took 4 bases from V and 5 from J, leaving 14 bases between them. The CDR3 region is CAWIQTWGETQYF. The CDR3 DNA is TGTGCCTGGATCCAGACTTGGGGGGAGACCCAGTACTTC.

This clonotype came up many times. J is TRBJ2-3 and V is TRBV6-6, with 9 positions matching TRBD2. The J segment lost 8 bases and the V segment lost 0 bases, leaving 6 bases of the junction unmatched. Germline CDR1 and CDR2: MNHNY and SVGAGI (reference sequence). CDR3 length: 15 residues. CDR3 loop: CASSYSIAGGVTQYF. The CDR3 DNA follows: TGTGCCAGCAGTTACTCGATTGCGGGAGGGGTTACGCAGTATTTT.

This clonotype was counted a few times. A much larger clone differs from this one at a single base, so this may be a read error. The gene calls are TRBV9 and TRBJ2-7; 11 bases are shared with TRBD2. The CDR3 is 17 residues long. Germline trimming cut 0 bases from V and 6 bases from J; bases unmatched to any gene: 11. Looked up from germline, CDR1 is SGDLS and CDR2 is YYNGEE. CDR3 loop: CASSVAPTSGSNSEQYF. The CDR3 bases are TGTGCCAGCAGCGTAGCTCCCACTAGCGGGAGTAACTCCGAGCAGTACTTC.

This clonotype was recorded many times. The chain carries TRBV9 and TRBJ2-2, with D perhaps TRBD2 (6 bases). The length of the CDR3 is 15 residues. Germline V gene data show CDR1 as SGDLS and CDR2 as YYNGEE. V was trimmed by 0 bases and J by 7 bases, leaving 13 bases between them. The CDR3 spells CASSVEASVDGELFF. The CDR3 bases are TGTGCCAGCAGCGTAGAGGCTAGCGTGGACGGGGAGCTGTTTTTT.